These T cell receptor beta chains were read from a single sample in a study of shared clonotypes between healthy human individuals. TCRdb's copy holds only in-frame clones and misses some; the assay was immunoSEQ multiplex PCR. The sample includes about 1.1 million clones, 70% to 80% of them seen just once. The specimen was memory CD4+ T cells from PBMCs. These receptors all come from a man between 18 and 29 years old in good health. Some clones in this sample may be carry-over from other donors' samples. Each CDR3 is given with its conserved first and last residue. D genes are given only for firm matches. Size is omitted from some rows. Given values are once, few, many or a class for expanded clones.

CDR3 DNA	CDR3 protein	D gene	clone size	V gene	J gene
TGTGCCAGCAGCTTGAGTTCCGATTATGGCTACACCTTC	CASSLSSDYGYTF	-	-	TRBV5-5	TRBJ1-2
TGTGCCAGCAGCTTGGAGGGTTCCTCCTATGGCTACACCTTC	CASSLEGSSYGYTF	-	-	TRBV7-2	TRBJ1-2
TGTGCCAGCGGTCGCGGAGGCCACGAGCAGTACTTC	CASGRGGHEQYF	-	-	TRBV11-3	TRBJ2-7
TGTGCCAGCAGTTTGTTAGGACTAGAACTCTACGAGCAGTACTTC	CASSLLGLELYEQYF	TRBD2	-	TRBV28	TRBJ2-7
TGCAGCGTTGAATACGGGAACACTGAAGCTTTCTTT	CSVEYGNTEAFF	-	-	TRBV29-1	TRBJ1-1
TGTGCCAGCAGTTCCAGGGCCCTGAACACTGAAGCTTTCTTT	CASSSRALNTEAFF	-	-	TRBV28	TRBJ1-1
TGTGCTAGTCAAGGGGTCTCAGAGACCCAGTACTTC	CASQGVSETQYF	-	once	TRBV12-5	TRBJ2-5
TGTGCCAGCTCACGGCTTTCGGCAGATACGCAGTATTTT	CASSRLSADTQYF	-	-	TRBV18	TRBJ2-3
TGTGCCAGCAATCAAAAATGGAACACTGAAGCTTTCTTT	CASNQKWNTEAFF	-	-	TRBV28	TRBJ1-1
TGTGCCAGCAGTCGGGGACTAGGGGGGTCGGGTAATGAGCAGTTCTTC	CASSRGLGGSGNEQFF	TRBD2	once	TRBV28	TRBJ2-1
TGTGCCAGTATGTATATGGCTGAAGCTTTCTTT	CASMYMAEAFF	-	-	TRBV6-6	TRBJ1-1
TGTGCCAGCAGCGTAGCTAGCGGGGACCTCGATGAGCAGTTCTTC	CASSVASGDLDEQFF	TRBD2	many	TRBV9	TRBJ2-1
TGTGCCAGCAGCGTAGATACAGTCCCTAACTATGGCTACACCTTC	CASSVDTVPNYGYTF	-	-	TRBV9	TRBJ1-2
TGTGCCAGCAGCCAAGAGTATCTTTGGCAGTACTTC	CASSQEYLWQYF	-	-	TRBV14	TRBJ2-7
TGTGCCAGCAGCGACTGGACCGAGAATCAGCCCCAGCATTTT	CASSDWTENQPQHF	-	few	TRBV2	TRBJ1-5
TGTGCCAGCAGCTTAGGACCCTCTGGAAACACCATATATTTT	CASSLGPSGNTIYF	-	-	TRBV7-9	TRBJ1-3
TGTGCCAGCAGCTTAGGACTAGCGGCGGATACGCAGTATTTT	CASSLGLAADTQYF	TRBD2	-	TRBV7-2	TRBJ2-3
TGTGCCAGCAGCCCCACGCCCTCCACTGAAGCTTTCTTT	CASSPTPSTEAFF	-	few	TRBV7-3	TRBJ1-1
TGTGCCAGCAGTCTACAGGGGAGCGGCTACACCTTC	CASSLQGSGYTF	TRBD1	-	TRBV28	TRBJ1-2
TGTGCCAGCAGTCCTGACAGGATCTATGGCTACACCTTC	CASSPDRIYGYTF	-	-	TRBV5-6	TRBJ1-2